This TCR beta chain derives from a study of blood T cell repertoires in COVID-19. For the study at large: Specimens from acute and convalescent COVID-19 originated in the United States, Italy and Spain.

Recruits, aged roughly 18 to 89 years, lived in 20 to 30 US areas. Participant-given clinical history determined each cohort assignment. Cohort 3 donors were reported recovered after two negative PCRs, clearance, or symptom resolution. Repertoires were generated with immunoSEQ multiplex PCR, while TCRdb's copy carries only in-frame clones and drops some. The repertoire has under 300,000 clones, over 75% of them found once; the top ten carry under 2.5%. Trimming stripped 0 bases from V and 9 bases from J, with 12 bases between. The CDR3 sequence is 15 residues long. The germline V gene has CDR1 MGHRA and CDR2 YSYEKL.

Material: PBMCs or T cells enriched from blood (not recorded which). This sequence originates from a woman aged 50 to 65 who had recovered from COVID-19. This sequence joins TRBV4-1 and TRBJ1-6, with D maybe TRBD1 (5 bases). The CDR3 coding sequence is TGCGCCAGCAGCCAAGATGTAGGGGTAGGTTCACCCCTCCACTTT. Protein product: CASSQDVGVGSPLHF.